The 15 T cell receptor beta chains below all came from one sample that was sequenced in a study of cytomegalovirus exposure and HLA in healthy donors. Use of 60 Vbeta and 13 Jbeta primers characterized the PCR. Sequencing used immunoSEQ multiplex PCR; TCRdb keeps in-frame clones, though not all of them. The profile shows under 200,000 clones, 60% to 80% of them singletons. Material for sequencing was PBMCs. These receptors all come from a male donor in good health and CMV-seronegative.

The V and J genes are TRBV6-5 and TRBJ2-3; 14 nucleotides match TRBD2. Losses at the gene ends were 5 bases for V and 4 bases for J; bases not matched to a gene: 2. Germline V gene sequence: CDR1 MNHEY, CDR2 SVGAGI. The CDR3 consists of 15 residues. CDR3 protein: CASSLTSGGADTQYF. The CDR3 region has the DNA TGTGCCAGCAGTCTGACTAGCGGGGGGGCAGATACGCAGTATTTT.

This clone appeared once. CDR3 amino acids: CASSEGLAEYEQYF. For the CDR3, the DNA is TGCGCCAGCAGTGAGGGACTAGCGGAATACGAGCAGTACTTC. The V and J genes are TRBV10-2 and TRBJ2-7; 10 bases fit TRBD2. CDR1 WSHSY and CDR2 SAAADI come from the germline V gene. The CDR3 is 14 residues long. The J segment lost 4 bases and the V segment lost 2 bases, leaving 2 bases of the junction unmatched.

The chain recombines TRBV28 with TRBJ2-1; possibly TRBD2 for D (5 bases). CDR3 size: 15 residues. Germline-derived CDR1 and CDR2 are MDHEN and SYDVKM. The V end lost 6 bases, the J end lost 0 bases, and 12 bases lay between the germline ends. The CDR3 here is CASRLALSSYNEQFF. In DNA form, the CDR3 reads TGTGCCAGCAGGCTAGCCCTCAGCTCCTACAATGAGCAGTTCTTC.

The rearrangement links TRBV6-4 to TRBJ2-1, with TRBD2 matching over 9 bases. This CDR3 has 16 residues. Germline loops: CDR1 MRHNA, CDR2 SNTAGT. V shed 0 bases, J shed 3 bases, and the junction held 3 bases outside the gene matches. CDR3 nucleotide sequence: TGTGCCAGCAGTGACTCGGCTAGCGGGGACTACAATGAGCAGTTCTTC. Translated, it gives CASSDSASGDYNEQFF.

The rearrangement joins TRBV4-1 to TRBJ2-3; 9 bases are shared with TRBD2. The germline gives CDR1 MGHRA, CDR2 YSYEKL. The CDR3 covers 14 residues. V gave up 2 bases and J gave up 5 bases; unmatched junction bases: 2. CDR3 sequence reads: CASSQTAGGDTQYF. DNA of the CDR3: TGCGCCAGCAGCCAAACAGCGGGGGGAGATACGCAGTATTTT.

This clone was seen more than once but under ten times. This chain joins TRBV2 and TRBJ2-7; no clear D. Germline CDR1 reads SNHLY; CDR2 reads FYNNEI. V gave up 8 bases and J gave up 6 bases, with 11 bases separating them. The CDR3 consists of 11 residues. In DNA form, the CDR3 reads TGTGCCAGCTTCCTATCTCGCGAGCAGTACTTC. Amino acids: CASFLSREQYF.

The chain uses TRBV6-5 and TRBJ2-5; 8 bases align to TRBD1. Germline CDR1 MNHEY, CDR2 SVGAGI. This CDR3 is built from 13 residues. Losses at the gene ends were 4 bases for V and 7 bases for J; bases not matched to a gene: 5. The CDR3 DNA reads as TGTGCCAGCAGTTCCAGGGGGCCGGGGACCCAGTACTTC. It encodes CASSSRGPGTQYF.

The chain is built from TRBV5-1 and TRBJ2-3; 10 nucleotides match TRBD1. The CDR3 consists of 14 residues. Germline CDR1 and CDR2: SGHRS and YFSETQ. Trimming at V came to 5 bases and at J to 4 bases, leaving 4 bases not matched to a gene. CDR3 residues: CASSTGQGADTQYF. CDR3 coding DNA: TGCGCCAGCAGTACAGGACAGGGGGCAGATACGCAGTATTTT.

The chain employs TRBV6-5 and TRBJ1-2; 7 bases fit TRBD1. Germline trimming cut 4 bases from V and 7 bases from J; bases unmatched to any gene: 9. The V gene's germline CDR1 is MNHEY and CDR2 SVGAGI. CDR3 size: 14 residues. The DNA of the CDR3 is TGTGCCAGCAGTTCCGACAGGGTAGGGTTTGGCTACACCTTC. Amino acid sequence: CASSSDRVGFGYTF.

The J gene is TRBJ1-5, the V gene TRBV19; a weak D match, TRBD1 (5 bases). V was pared by 6 bases and J by 2 bases, with 14 bases between. This CDR3 region has 15 residues. The germline CDR1 and CDR2 sequences are LNHDA and SQIVND (reference sequence). Written as DNA, the CDR3 is TGTGCCAGTAGGGGCGGGGCGCAGGGCAATCAGCCCCAGCATTTT. Translating gives CASRGGAQGNQPQHF.

Regarding this clone: One end of the junction varies from germline; a read error may be responsible. The sample holds other DNA sequences that translate to the same CDR3. CDR3 nucleotide sequence: TGTGCCATCAGTGAGTCTGGACAGTTCGATGGTTACACCTTC. Translation gives CAISESGQFDGYTF. The chain couples TRBV10-3 to TRBJ1-2; tentatively, D is TRBD1 (6 bases). Germline CDR1 and CDR2: ENHRY and SYGVKD. The CDR3 runs to 14 residues.

This chain's CDR3 is CASSPPGTNEKLFF. In nucleotides, the CDR3 is TGCGCCAGCAGTCCCCCAGGGACTAATGAAAAACTGTTTTTT. This chain connects TRBV5-1 to TRBJ1-4; TRBD1 might be the D (5 bases). Trimming took 5 bases from V and 2 from J, leaving 10 bases between them. Germline V gene data show CDR1 as SGHRS and CDR2 as YFSETQ. The CDR3 consists of 14 residues.

The chain is built from TRBV18 and TRBJ2-5; 7 bases align to TRBD1. The V gene's germline CDR1 is KGHSH and CDR2 LQKENI. This CDR3 has 15 amino acids. The trim removed 6 bases at V and 4 bases at J, leaving 11 bases unmatched. The CDR3 loop reads CASSPSRQGRETQYF. The CDR3 DNA sequence: TGTGCCAGCTCGCCCTCCAGACAGGGACGAGAGACCCAGTACTTC.

The chain has TRBV14 and TRBJ2-2, with D possibly being TRBD2 (5 bases). The length of the CDR3 is 17 residues. CDR1 and CDR2 (germline): SGHDN, FVKESK. The V end was cut by 1 base, the J end by 6 bases, with 18 bases between. The CDR3 is CASSQALGGLDAGELFF. DNA of the CDR3: TGTGCCAGCAGCCAAGCTCTCGGAGGACTCGACGCCGGGGAGCTGTTTTTT.

The chain is built from TRBV30 and TRBJ2-7, with 10 bases matching TRBD1. The CDR3 runs to 14 residues. Per germline, CDR1 GTSNPN and CDR2 SVGIG (reference sequence). Trimming took 3 bases from V and 3 from J; bases not matched to a gene: 5. The CDR3 is CAWRGTGVSYEQYF. Written as DNA, the CDR3 is TGTGCCTGGAGGGGGACAGGGGTCAGCTACGAGCAGTACTTC.